Listed below are T cell receptor beta chains from one sample, sequenced in a study of cytomegalovirus exposure and HLA in healthy donors. TCRdb keeps only in-frame clones here, not all; method: immunoSEQ multiplex PCR. The data show some 150,000 clones, with approximately 79% seen just once and 1.5% to 2% held by the top ten. The source material was PBMCs. These receptors all come from a woman in her twenties or thirties in good health and CMV-seronegative. CDR3s include the opening cysteine and the closing phenylalanine or tryptophan.

>TRBJ2-5|TRBV18
CASSPGELQETQYF
>TRBJ1-1|TRBV2
CASSPQEGMTEAFF
>TRBJ2-5|TRBV2
CASTGHQETQYF
>TRBJ2-4|TRBV6-1
CASSQLRTEGIQYF
>TRBJ2-1|TRBV7-3
CASSLTFGADEQFF
>TRBJ2-3|TRBV4-2
CASSQDVPLAIRTDTQYF
>TRBJ1-2|TRBV9
CASSAPLGITGGYGYTF
>TRBJ2-1|TRBV10-3
CAISGGLASSYNEQFF
>TRBJ1-1|TRBV12-5
CASGLGGGAEAFF
>TRBJ1-5|TRBV19
CASAFDPGQTNQPQHF
>TRBJ1-2|TRBV2
CASSPDRGSWGYTF
>TRBJ2-1|TRBV18
CASSPRLANEQFF
>TRBJ1-4|TRBV5-1
CASSLVGGSGYEKLFF
>TRBJ1-3|TRBV13
CASSLGQGRRHRVGTIYF
>TRBJ1-2|TRBV13
CASSGSRQGTYGYTF
>TRBJ1-1|TRBV12-5
CASGFHLQLGGFDTEAFF
>TRBJ1-1|TRBV6-5
CASSIQDRATEAFF
>TRBJ1-3|TRBV27
CASSPGQGGFGNTIYF
>TRBJ1-5|TRBV7-2
CASSWQGSSNQPQHF
>TRBJ2-2|TRBV4-2
CASSQDQATNTGELFF
>TRBJ2-7|TRBV5-1
CASSLVRGLYEQYF
>TRBJ2-1|TRBV4-2
CASSQEGGRGYNEQFF
>TRBJ2-2|TRBV5-4
CASSSRTVALPGELFF
>TRBJ1-3|TRBV2
CASSASGQRGNTIYF
>TRBJ2-4|TRBV11-2
CASSLGTEAKNIQYF
>TRBJ2-2|TRBV5-1
CASSLTGVVLNTGELFF
>TRBJ1-3|TRBV11-1
CASSVNRDGGATIYF
>TRBJ1-1|TRBV12-5
CASGFRQGTWDTEAFF
>TRBJ2-7|TRBV30
CAWLRTGTSSYEQYF
>TRBJ2-2|TRBV5-6
CASSFLGQGDTGELFF
>TRBJ2-5|TRBV7-2
CASSFSGAVQETQYF
>TRBJ1-5|TRBV6-1
CASSPSGSNQPQHF
>TRBJ1-1|TRBV9
CASSPGGNTEAFF
>TRBJ2-1|TRBV6-5
CASSYYRTSGENEQFF
>TRBJ2-7|TRBV4-1
CASSPRSYEQYF
>TRBJ2-7|TRBV28
CASSRTGGSYEQYF
>TRBJ1-1|TRBV6-5
CASSYSDRVVTEAFF
>TRBJ1-1|TRBV6-4
CASYRDRVLTEAFF
>TRBJ2-7|TRBV29-1
CSGMVAGDSSYEQYF
>TRBJ1-1|TRBV4-3
CASSYRGDTEAFF
>TRBJ2-7|TRBV27
CASSPGQSYEQYF
>TRBJ2-1|TRBV11-2
CASSDTGGGNNEQFF